This T cell receptor beta chain was documented in a study of blood T cell repertoires in COVID-19. Study summary: COVID-19 samples collected from the United States, Italy and Spain covered acute and convalescent phases.

The CDR3 has 14 residues. The V end was cut by 5 bases, the J end by 2 bases, with 12 bases between. Germline V gives CDR1 PRHDT, CDR2 FYEKMQ (reference sequence). The table came from immunoSEQ multiplex PCR; TCRdb's copy has only in-frame clones and leaves some out. The data hold 72,000 or so clones, with roughly 85% observed a single time. Source material: peripheral blood. The genes are TRBV13 and TRBJ1-1, with D perhaps matching TRBD1 (5 bases). The receptor comes from a woman of 80 years or more with active or convalescent COVID-19. This CDR3 reads CASSILTVNTEAFF. The CDR3 coding sequence is TGTGCCAGCAGCATCCTGACAGTTAACACTGAAGCTTTCTTT.